This paragraph reports one T cell receptor beta chain. This entry belongs to a study of T cells in Graves' hyperthyroidism and ophthalmopathy. From RNA transcripts, TCR beta CDR3 regions were amplified. The HTBI primer set was used in a first-round RT-PCR of the TCR CDR3. TCRdb passed the multiplex PCR reads through MiXCR, listing each CDR3 protein once. The table has 300,000 to 450,000 distinct CDR3 sequences, 14% to 15% seen once. Germline lookup yields CDR1 KGHSH and CDR2 LQKENI. This CDR3 comprises 14 residues. After removal of 4 bases from V and 5 bases from J, the junction contained 6 bases not matched to a gene.

This TCR was sampled from a woman in her thirties with Graves' hyperthyroidism. The chain uses TRBV18 and TRBJ1-1; 8 bases are shared with TRBD1. Sample: blood. CDR3 DNA: TGTGCCAGCTCACGACAGGGGTCGGTAACTGAAGCTTTCTTT. Encoded protein: CASSRQGSVTEAFF.